This T cell receptor (beta chain) came from a study of blood T cell repertoires in COVID-19 (TCRdb year 2020). Broadly, across the study: Collaborator samples came from the United States, Italy and Spain and covered acute and convalescent phases of COVID-19. The material from the prospective study consisted of cDNA or gDNA derived from T cells, B-cell-depleted T cells, or PBMCs. Deeply sampled blood TCRbeta repertoires from subjects exposed to, actively infected with, or recovered from COVID-19 were included in the dataset. The repertoires were released in a freely available public database intended as a resource for research on the immune response to SARS-CoV-2. Samples were obtained from the ongoing ImmuneRACE study (first 160 participants) and from over 1,000 subjects provided by 6 global collaborators. The sample metadata nearly always contained a de-identified subject ID, COVID-19 status, age in years and sex. Where available, HLA class I and class II types were obtained from metadata supplied by the sample provider rather than from assay-based typing.

V loses 1 base, J loses 5 bases, and the germline ends lie 17 bases apart. Taken from cysteine to phenylalanine, the CDR3 has 17 residues. The retained sequence is limited to the CDR3, 51 bases, with the frame set at the first base. As encoded in the germline V gene, CDR1 is KGHDR while CDR2 is SFDVKD. The immunoSEQ Assay, a bias-controlled multiplex PCR, was used to amplify TCRbeta CDR3 regions from genomic DNA. Regarding the original processing steps: Nucleated cell counts per sample were estimated from amplification of reference gene primers within the assay. To quantify the absolute abundance of each unique TCRbeta CDR3 rearrangement, sequence reads were collapsed and filtered. For each sample, productive Simpson clonality was calculated as the square root of Simpson's diversity index across productive rearrangements. TCRdb provides this immuneACCESS table in a form limited to in-frame rearrangements. Some clones are lacking; in checked studies, under half of them reflect an unresolved V gene, and why the rest are absent is not known. V and J calls and clone size are copied from that table; D and trimming were computed from the DNA. For this sample there are some 120,000 clones; about 85% appear just once. The ten most abundant clones make up about 6.9% of the sample.

This clone was found once. Its antigen is not yet known. No base qualities exist here, and no much larger clone lies one base off it. Collaborating institutions collected whole blood in K2EDTA tubes following their own protocols. For TCRbeta analysis, collaborators shipped samples in one of three forms: frozen whole blood, isolated PBMCs, or DNA extracted from either of those sample types. General findings and caveats noted by the study authors: The quantity of clinical and demographic metadata differed by source and by participant and was supplied without curation.

The source of this sequence is a man older than 75 with active or convalescent COVID-19. The rearranged chain carries TRBV24-1 and TRBJ2-4; perhaps TRBD1 is the D gene, with 6 bases matching. Sequencing input: peripheral blood. CDR3 protein: CATSDFGQPSPENIQYF. The sequenced DNA is TGTGCCACCAGTGATTTTGGACAGCCATCCCCTGAAAACATTCAGTACTTC.